The T cell receptor beta chain under discussion was sequenced for a study of technical replicates of blood from several donors. In this sample, this clone turned up a few times. Profiled with immunoSEQ multiplex PCR; TCRdb holds only in-frame clones, not every one. The table lists around 90,000 clones, roughly 94% of them singletons. Germline assignment: CDR1 MDHEN and CDR2 SYDVKM. The CDR3 extends over 13 amino acids. After removal of 4 bases from V and 4 bases from J, the junction contained 1 base not matched to a gene. The rearrangement joins TRBV28 to TRBJ1-5, with TRBD1 identical over 7 bases. The source of this sequence is a human donor in good health. The material sequenced was T cells isolated from PBMCs. Here the CDR3 DNA reads TGTGCCAGCAGTTGGGACAGTAATCAGCCCCAGCATTTT. Translation gives CASSWDSNQPQHF.